What follows describes a single TCR beta chain. Its target is not known. Germline V gene data show CDR1 as SGHTA and CDR2 as FQGNSA. V lost 1 base, J lost 0 bases, and 4 bases stayed unmatched. The CDR3 contains 17 residues. This table comes from immunoSEQ multiplex PCR, and its TCRdb copy is limited to in-frame clones, with some not included. The profile shows about 88,000 clones, approximately 79% of them singletons. This sample is part of a study of radiotherapy plus CTLA-4 blockade in lung cancer. Study-level results: TCR clones from tumors expanded in blood after radiotherapy plus ipilimumab.

This clonotype was sampled from a human donor with non-small cell lung cancer that progressed on radiotherapy plus ipilimumab. The sample consisted of peripheral blood, taken from a patient treated with radiotherapy plus ipilimumab. The chain has TRBV7-2 and TRBJ2-7, with 12 bases lining up with TRBD2. CDR3 in amino acids: CASSLGLAGARSYEQYF. CDR3 sequence (DNA): TGTGCCAGCAGCTTAGGACTAGCGGGGGCACGCTCCTACGAGCAGTACTTC.